The present entry profiles one T cell receptor (beta chain) with its context. What it recognizes is unknown. Germline V CDR1 and CDR2: GTSNPN, SVGIG (reference sequence). The length of the CDR3 is 14 residues. V was pared by 0 bases and J by 5 bases, with 4 bases of the junction left unmatched. The table came from immunoSEQ multiplex PCR; TCRdb's copy has only in-frame clones and leaves some out. The table records some 19,000 clones, 75% to 95% of them present only once. The sample comes from a study of T cells in localized non-small cell lung cancer. Study-level results: Maximal T cell clonality occurred in uninvolved adjacent lung, with tumor ranking below it.

The TCR sequence derives from a male donor older than 55 with stage I squamous cell lung carcinoma. The material sequenced was peripheral blood, taken before any cancer treatment. The chain recombines TRBV30 with TRBJ2-3; 8 bases line up with TRBD2. CDR3 bases: TGTGCCTGGAGTGTACCGGGAGGGGTAGATACGCAGTATTTT. Translation gives CAWSVPGGVDTQYF.